These 10 T cell receptor beta chains share one sample of origin, sequenced in a study of T cell responses to AZD1222 COVID-19 vaccine. The assay was immunoSEQ multiplex PCR, and TCRdb's table has in-frame clones only and misses some. There are approximately 180,000 clones in the sample; around nine tenths occur only once, and approximately 2.9% lies in the top ten. This sample comprised peripheral blood, obtained on day 0 of AZD1222 vaccination. The receptor source for this set is an adult in good health.

The CDR3 spells CASSREAGNLYGNTIYF. The CDR3 DNA reads as TGTGCCAGCAGCCGAGAGGCAGGCAACCTCTACGGAAACACCATATATTTT. The rearrangement joins TRBV3-1 (or the pseudogene TRBV3-2) to TRBJ1-3; D gene uncertain. CDR3 length: 17 amino acids. The V end was cut by 4 bases, the J end by 4 bases, with 20 bases between. CDR1 LGHDT and CDR2 YNNKEL come from the germline V gene (reference sequence).

This chain connects TRBV7-8 to TRBJ2-1; TRBD1 aligns across 11 bases. J gave up 6 bases and V 6 bases, and 1 base lay outside the gene matches. The CDR3 runs to 13 residues. Germline-derived CDR1 and CDR2 are SGHVS and FQNEAQ. The CDR3 DNA reads TGTGCCAGCAGGGGACAGGGGGTCAATGAGCAGTTCTTC. Translation gives CASRGQGVNEQFF.

This chain links TRBV12-5 with TRBJ2-7; D might be TRBD2 (6 bases). The CDR3 has 17 residues. The V end lost 1 base, the J end lost 4 bases, and 20 bases lay between the germline ends. Germline V CDR1 and CDR2: LGHNT, FRNRAP. The CDR3 region has the DNA TGTGCTAGTGGTTTGGCACAAGGGACCGAGGGAGGATACGAGCAGTACTTC. The encoded protein is CASGLAQGTEGGYEQYF. Looking up the rest from reference TRBV12-5 and TRBJ2-7 gives the full variable domain: DARVTQTPRHKVTEMGQEVTMRCQPILGHNTVFWYRQTMMQGLELLAYFRNRAPLDDSGMPKDRFSAEMPDATLATLKIQPSEPRDSAVYFCASGLAQGTEGGYEQYFGPGTRLTVT.

This clone was detected only once. The chain employs TRBV6-6 and TRBJ2-7; 9 bases map to TRBD2. This CDR3 region has 16 residues. Germline values: CDR1 MNHNY, CDR2 SVGAGI (reference sequence). J gave up 2 bases and V 2 bases, and 7 bases lay outside the gene matches. The CDR3, as DNA: TGTGCCAGCAGTTACCCCCTCAGCGGGGGGCCCTACGAGCAGTACTTC. This codes for CASSYPLSGGPYEQYF.

This sequence joins TRBV6-5 and TRBJ1-2; D possibly corresponds to TRBD1 (5 bases). The CDR3 sequence is 12 residues long. From germline, CDR1 is MNHEY and CDR2 SVGAGI. Trimming removed 7 bases at V and 6 bases at J, with 12 bases between. CDR3 DNA: TGTGCCAGCACTCGGGGGACTAATGGCTACACCTTC. This translates into CASTRGTNGYTF.

The V gene is TRBV6-1, the J gene TRBJ2-4, with D perhaps being TRBD1 or TRBD2 (6 bases each). The ends were cut back, 4 bases at V and 0 bases at J, with 13 bases in the middle. The CDR3 covers 16 residues. Germline V gives CDR1 MNHNS, CDR2 SASEGT. CDR3 loop: CASSVGGGLAKNIQYF. CDR3 sequence (DNA): TGTGCCAGCAGTGTCGGGGGCGGTCTAGCCAAAAACATTCAGTACTTC.

The V call is TRBV3-1 (or the pseudogene TRBV3-2), the J call TRBJ2-2, with 8 bases lining up with TRBD1. The CDR3 extends over 15 amino acids. V lost 3 bases to trimming and J lost 6 bases; unmatched junction nucleotides: 6. The germline gives CDR1 LGHDT, CDR2 YNNKEL (reference sequence). This chain's CDR3 is CASSHGQGWAGELFF. For the CDR3, the DNA is TGTGCCAGCAGCCATGGACAGGGTTGGGCCGGGGAGCTGTTTTTT.

This chain links TRBV3-1 (or the pseudogene TRBV3-2) with TRBJ1-4, with TRBD1 identical over 8 bases. V shed 1 base and J 3 bases; nucleotides not matched to a gene: 7. The CDR3 has 17 residues. Germline CDR1 LGHDT, CDR2 YNNKEL (reference sequence). The CDR3 reads CASSQGDRFQPNEKLFF. In nucleotides, the CDR3 is TGTGCCAGCAGCCAAGGGGACAGGTTCCAACCTAATGAAAAACTGTTTTTT.

This clone was detected once. The CDR3 DNA is TGTGCCAGCAGTTACTCGGACTTAAGGGAGACCCAGTACTTC. Translation gives CASSYSDLRETQYF. The gene calls are TRBV6-5 and TRBJ2-5; tentative D call: TRBD2 (5 bases). V lost 0 bases, J lost 5 bases, and 10 bases lay in between. In germline, CDR1 is MNHEY, CDR2 SVGAGI. The CDR3 runs 14 residues.

The chain links TRBV7-9 to TRBJ1-1; D is possibly TRBD1 (5 bases). The CDR3 runs to 17 residues. The germline gives CDR1 SEHNR, CDR2 FQNEAQ (reference sequence). V gave up 5 bases and J gave up 4 bases, with 23 bases separating them. CDR3 sequence: CASSNSGAGERGTEAFF. The CDR3 DNA reads as TGTGCCAGCAGCAACAGTGGGGCGGGGGAAAGGGGCACTGAAGCTTTCTTT.